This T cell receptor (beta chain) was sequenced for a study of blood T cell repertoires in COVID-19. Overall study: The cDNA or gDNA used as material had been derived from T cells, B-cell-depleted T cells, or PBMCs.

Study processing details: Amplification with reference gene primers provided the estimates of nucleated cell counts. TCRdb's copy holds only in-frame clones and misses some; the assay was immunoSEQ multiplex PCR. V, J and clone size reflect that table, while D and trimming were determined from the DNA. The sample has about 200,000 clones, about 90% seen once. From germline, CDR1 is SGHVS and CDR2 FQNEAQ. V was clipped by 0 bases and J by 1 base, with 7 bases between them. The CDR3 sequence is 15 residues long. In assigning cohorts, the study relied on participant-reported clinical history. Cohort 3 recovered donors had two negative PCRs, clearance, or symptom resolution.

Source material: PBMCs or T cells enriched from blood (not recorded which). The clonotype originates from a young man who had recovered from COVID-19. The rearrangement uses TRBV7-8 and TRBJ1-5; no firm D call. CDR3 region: CASSLAWQSNQPQHF. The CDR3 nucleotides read TGTGCCAGCAGCTTAGCCTGGCAGAGCAATCAGCCCCAGCATTTT.